The sequence of this T cell receptor (beta chain) was determined in a study of OX40 agonist ivuxolimab in advanced cancers. Study conclusions and caveats: More expanded clones were found, on average, in CD8+ than in CD4+ T cells.

Generated by immunoSEQ multiplex PCR, the TCRdb table keeps only in-frame clones and is missing some. The profile shows some 60,000 clones, 94% of them singletons. About this clone itself: Its antigen remains unknown.

Germline CDR1 and CDR2: SQVTM and ANQGSEA. V lost 4 bases, J lost 15 bases, and 16 bases lay in between. The CDR3 has 11 residues. The specimen was CD4+ or CD8+ T cells sorted from blood, collected in a trial of the OX40 agonist ivuxolimab. The J gene is TRBJ2-4, the V gene TRBV29-1, with a weak D call TRBD1 (6 bases). The TCR was taken from an adult with an advanced solid tumor such as melanoma, head and neck, liver or kidney cancer. In DNA form, the CDR3 reads TGCAGCGTTGTAAGGGAGACAGGAACGTACTTC. Residues: CSVVRETGTYF.